This note documents a single T cell receptor (beta chain) sequence. Some clones are missing from TCRdb's copy, which holds only in-frame ones; the method was immunoSEQ multiplex PCR. The sample contains over 200,000 clones, 85% to 90% of which appear only once. This entry is derived from a study of cytomegalovirus exposure and HLA in healthy donors. Unmatched junction bases numbered 4, after V lost 7 bases and J lost 9 bases. This CDR3 comprises 12 residues. Germline CDR1 reads SGHNT; CDR2 reads YYREEE (reference sequence). Sequences were obtained from PBMCs. J is TRBJ2-1 and V is TRBV5-4; 10 bases fit TRBD1. This TCR was sampled from a woman under 30 in good health and CMV-seronegative. Here the CDR3 DNA reads TGTGCCAGCGGGGACAGGGGTGGTGAGCAGTTCTTC. Its protein is CASGDRGGEQFF.